This TCR beta chain was documented in a study of metastatic and nonmetastatic thyroid tumors. Looking at the study overall: Repertoire comparison spanned blood and tumor or nodule tissue of malignant and benign thyroid patients. Study-wide results and caveats: For both blood and tumor, malignant thyroid tumors reportedly showed significantly higher TCR beta diversity than benign nodules did.

This clone was found many times. Its antigen remains unknown. As processed by the authors: Clinicopathological groups differed in CDR3, with these differences serving to build a distant-metastasis classifier for papillary thyroid cancer. TCRdb recomputed clones from the PCR reads via MiXCR. The V and J calls come from TCRdb's annotation, not from the publication. The sample has tens of thousands of clones; roughly an eighth are singletons. Each patient came to thyroid surgery without any prior treatment (of any kind). This receptor was taken from a male donor with papillary thyroid cancer or a benign thyroid nodule (not recorded which). Some clones in this sample may be carry-over from other donors' samples. Sequencing was carried out using blood.

As DNA, the CDR3 is TGTGCCAGCAGTTTAACCGATGCCCGGACTGCCCTAATCAAAACAGGGTTCTTC. This codes for CASSLTDARTALIKTGFF. V gene TRBV28 combines with J gene TRBJ2-1, with D tentatively TRBD1 or TRBD2 (5 bases each). V was pared by 2 bases and J by 15 bases, with 32 bases between. Germline CDR1 reads MDHEN; CDR2 reads SYDVKM. This CDR3 has 18 residues.